This paragraph covers one T cell receptor beta chain sequence. Its antigen is not known. The PCR ran on 60 Vbeta and 13 Jbeta primers. Authors' data handling: Approximately 11 million shared chains were among about 80 million unique TCR beta chains counted in a later analysis. Clones were read by immunoSEQ multiplex PCR, and TCRdb kept only the in-frame ones, dropping some. Clone size and the V and J calls come from that table; the DNA yielded D and trimming. The profile covers roughly 130,000 clones, with 80% appearing a single time and 1% taken by the ten largest. CDR1 and CDR2 from the germline V gene are SEHNR and FQNEAQ (reference sequence). V gave up 5 bases and J gave up 1 base; unmatched junction bases: 2. This CDR3 comprises 14 residues. These data are taken from a study of cytomegalovirus exposure and HLA in healthy donors. Turning to the study itself: A prior analysis found about 110 million unique TCR beta sequences from 150 million to 200 million T cells. Most donors, roughly 77% of approximately 400 genotyped, fell in the Caucasian-associated ancestry cluster.

Study results and limitations: Associated with cytomegalovirus, according to the listing, were 150 to 200 TCR beta chains.

Material for sequencing was PBMCs. The sequence derives from a man aged 35-49 years in good health and CMV-seronegative. The chain couples TRBV7-9 to TRBJ2-3, with 8 bases matching TRBD2. CDR3 nucleotide sequence: TGTGCCAGCAGCCCGCGGGAGGGCACAGATACGCAGTATTTT. Protein: CASSPREGTDTQYF.